This note documents a single T cell receptor (beta chain) sequence. This entry is derived from a study of T cell responses to AZD1222 COVID-19 vaccine. Assay used: immunoSEQ multiplex PCR; TCRdb lists only in-frame clones, some missing. The repertoire includes under 150,000 clones, roughly 92% of them detected once, and 1.1% sits in the top ten. Germline values: CDR1 LGHNA, CDR2 YSLEER. V gave up 5 bases and J gave up 1 base; unmatched junction bases: 4. The CDR3 sequence is 17 residues long. The TCR was taken from an adult who received the AZD1222 COVID-19 vaccine. Sequencing was performed on peripheral blood, taken 28 days after the second AZD1222 dose. The V call is TRBV4-3, the J call TRBJ2-1, with 14 bases fitting TRBD2. The CDR3 is CASSYGTSGSSYNEQFF. The CDR3 nucleotides are TGCGCCAGCAGCTACGGGACTAGCGGGAGTTCCTACAATGAGCAGTTCTTC.